These T cell receptor beta chains were read from a single sample in a study of blood T cell repertoires in COVID-19. Assay used: immunoSEQ multiplex PCR; TCRdb lists only in-frame clones, some missing. This sample carries nearly 55,000 clones, 70% to 90% of them seen once, and the ten largest clones take 12%. Sequenced material: peripheral blood. All receptors come from a man in his sixties or seventies with active COVID-19. The CDR3 runs from the conserved cysteine through the conserved F or W. Each record gives: CDR3 protein, CDR3 DNA, D gene, J gene, V gene, clone size. D genes are given only for firm matches. Size is omitted from some rows. Given values are once, few, many or a class for expanded clones.

CDR3aa: CASSQDRAGPVHF; CDR3nt: TGCGCCAGCAGCCAAGATCGGGCAGGGCCCGTCCACTTT; d_gene: .; j_gene: TRBJ1-6; v_gene: TRBV4-3; abundance: .
CDR3aa: CASSFQERDTQYF; CDR3nt: TGTGCCAGCAGCTTCCAAGAGCGGGATACGCAGTATTTT; d_gene: .; j_gene: TRBJ2-3; v_gene: TRBV7-2; abundance: .
CDR3aa: CASSVDGSSYNEQFF; CDR3nt: TGTGCCAGCAGCGTCGACGGGAGCTCCTACAATGAGCAGTTCTTC; d_gene: .; j_gene: TRBJ2-1; v_gene: TRBV7-6; abundance: once
CDR3aa: CASSGGGTPSGNTIYF; CDR3nt: TGTGCCAGCAGTGGTGGAGGGACGCCCTCTGGAAACACCATATATTTT; d_gene: .; j_gene: TRBJ1-3; v_gene: TRBV2; abundance: once
CDR3aa: CASSRGTGVRFSPLHF; CDR3nt: TGTGCCAGCAGCCGGGGGACAGGGGTTCGTTTTTCACCCCTCCACTTT; d_gene: TRBD1; j_gene: TRBJ1-6; v_gene: TRBV3-1/TRBV3-2; abundance: .
CDR3aa: CASSQGWGLAYEQYF; CDR3nt: TGCGCCAGCAGCCAAGGCTGGGGGCTGGCCTACGAGCAGTACTTC; d_gene: .; j_gene: TRBJ2-7; v_gene: TRBV4-3; abundance: once
CDR3aa: CASSEDRGQETQYF; CDR3nt: TGTGCCAGCAGTGAAGACAGGGGGCAGGAGACCCAGTACTTC; d_gene: TRBD1; j_gene: TRBJ2-5; v_gene: TRBV2; abundance: .
CDR3aa: CASSLRQSHTEAFF; CDR3nt: TGTGCCAGCAGCCTCAGACAGTCCCACACTGAAGCTTTCTTT; d_gene: .; j_gene: TRBJ1-1; v_gene: TRBV3-1/TRBV3-2; abundance: .
CDR3aa: CASSPWDTSYGYTF; CDR3nt: TGTGCCAGCTCACCTTGGGACACCAGCTATGGCTACACCTTC; d_gene: .; j_gene: TRBJ1-2; v_gene: TRBV18; abundance: few
CDR3aa: CASKLVGGVETQYF; CDR3nt: TGTGCCAGCAAGCTTGTGGGAGGGGTAGAGACCCAGTACTTC; d_gene: TRBD2; j_gene: TRBJ2-5; v_gene: TRBV2; abundance: .
CDR3aa: CASSFRTRGGRTDTQYF; CDR3nt: TGTGCCAGCAGCTTTAGGACCCGCGGGGGTCGCACAGATACGCAGTATTTT; d_gene: TRBD2; j_gene: TRBJ2-3; v_gene: TRBV7-2; abundance: .